The 19 T cell receptor beta chains below come from one sample, sequenced in a study of cytomegalovirus exposure and HLA in healthy donors. PCR primers comprised 60 Vbeta and 13 Jbeta primers. Assay used: immunoSEQ multiplex PCR; TCRdb lists only in-frame clones, some missing. This sample carries 74,000 or so clones, with 1.4% to 1.5% going to the ten biggest clones. Sample: PBMCs. These receptor sequences come from a woman between 55 and 75 years old in good health and CMV-seronegative.

The J gene is TRBJ1-1, the V gene TRBV5-1, with D hard to call. CDR1 and CDR2 from the germline V gene are SGHRS and YFSETQ. The CDR3 is 13 amino acids. Trimming removed 3 bases from V and 4 bases from J, with 10 bases in between. CDR3 coding DNA: TGCGCCAGCAGCTACGGGAAGGCCACTGAAGCTTTCTTT. Protein sequence: CASSYGKATEAFF.

The rearrangement uses TRBV4-1 and TRBJ1-3; a weak D match, TRBD1 (6 bases). The germline gives CDR1 MGHRA, CDR2 YSYEKL. V gave up 1 base and J gave up 3 bases, with 19 bases separating them. The CDR3 runs to 18 residues. In nucleotides, the CDR3 is TGCGCCAGCAGCCAAGGAGAAACAGGGCGGCTTGGTGGAAACACCATATATTTT. Translation gives CASSQGETGRLGGNTIYF.

The V call is TRBV29-1, the J call TRBJ2-1; possible D gene TRBD2, 5 bases. Trimming pared 6 bases from V and 0 bases from J, leaving 9 bases between. This CDR3 is 13 amino acids long. Germline CDR1 SQVTM, CDR2 ANQGSEA. In DNA form, the CDR3 reads TGCAGCGTAGCGGCGTACTCCTACAATGAGCAGTTCTTC. Amino acid sequence: CSVAAYSYNEQFF.

V and J are TRBV27 and TRBJ2-1; 8 bases are shared with TRBD1. After removal of 2 bases from V and 0 bases from J, the junction contained 6 bases not matched to a gene. Germline V gene lookup returns CDR1 MNHEY and CDR2 SMNVEV (reference sequence). This CDR3 comprises 17 residues. The CDR3 is CASSLPRQGTSYNEQFF. Here the CDR3 DNA reads TGTGCCAGCAGTTTACCGAGACAGGGGACCTCCTACAATGAGCAGTTCTTC.

V is TRBV5-1 and J is TRBJ1-5; D may be TRBD1 (5 bases). Trimming cost V 0 bases and J 7 bases, with 14 bases left between them. This CDR3 spans 15 amino acids. Germline CDR1 SGHRS, CDR2 YFSETQ. CDR3 sequence: CASSLGGEGGQPQHF. The CDR3 region has the DNA TGCGCCAGCAGCTTGGGAGGGGAGGGAGGACAGCCCCAGCATTTT.

This chain links TRBV6-8 with TRBJ2-4; D is possibly TRBD1 (6 bases). The germline V gene has CDR1 MNHGY and CDR2 SAAAGT. The V end was cut by 8 bases, the J end by 4 bases, with 21 bases between. This CDR3 comprises 16 residues. The CDR3 sequence is CASSGMGAYKKNIQYF. The CDR3 bases are TGTGCCAGCTCAGGGATGGGGGCATACAAGAAAAACATTCAGTACTTC.

In DNA, the CDR3 is TGTGCCAGCAGCTTAGCGGAAGCAGCGGTCGACTACGAGCAGTACTTC. Protein sequence: CASSLAEAAVDYEQYF. This chain uses TRBV11-1 with TRBJ2-7; D is possibly TRBD2 (5 bases). This CDR3 is built from 16 residues. CDR1 is SGHAT, CDR2 FQDESV, per germline (reference sequence). Trimming shortened V by 0 bases and J by 3 bases, and 15 bases separated the two germline ends.

The rearrangement links TRBV28 to TRBJ1-5, with no clear D. With 4 bases removed from V and 9 bases from J, the gap between germline ends came to 7 bases. Germline V gene sequence: CDR1 MDHEN, CDR2 SYDVKM. This CDR3 spans 11 amino acids. The CDR3 protein is CASSSGGPQHF. The CDR3 nucleotides are TGTGCCAGCAGTTCGGGAGGGCCCCAGCATTTT.

The rearrangement joins TRBV6-1 to TRBJ1-2; possible D gene TRBD1, 5 bases. Germline-derived CDR1 and CDR2 are MNHNS and SASEGT. The CDR3 contains 14 residues. V was cut by 3 bases and J by 3 bases, with 11 bases left in between. CDR3 sequence (DNA): TGTGCCAGCAGTGAGTTACCGGGGGACTATGGCTACACCTTC. Translating gives CASSELPGDYGYTF.

Worth noting for this clone: One junction end does not reproduce the germline sequence, and a read error may be involved. The chain combines TRBV7-7 with TRBJ2-1; TRBD2 aligns across 12 bases. Germline values: CDR1 SSHAT, CDR2 FNYEAQ (reference sequence). CDR3 length: 18 amino acids. CDR3 in DNA: TGTGCTAGCAGCTTAGGTCGGCTAGCGGGAGGGAGTTCGAATGAGCAGTTCTTC. Its translation is CASSLGRLAGGSSNEQFF.

The chain recombines TRBV15 with TRBJ1-2; 7 nucleotides line up with TRBD1. CDR3 size: 16 residues. V shed 5 bases, J shed 7 bases, and the junction held 16 bases outside the gene matches. CDR1 and CDR2 from the germline V gene are LNHNV and YYDKDF (reference sequence). In DNA, the CDR3 is TGTGCCACCAGCCTCGGAGAACAAGGGGGCAGAGGTGGCTACACCTTC. It encodes CATSLGEQGGRGGYTF.

The V call is TRBV5-1, the J call TRBJ2-2; 7 bases map to TRBD1. The trim removed 1 base at V and 5 bases at J, leaving 5 bases unmatched. Germline V CDR1 and CDR2: SGHRS, YFSETQ. The CDR3 is 15 residues long. The CDR3 protein is CASSLSGTATGELFF. The CDR3 DNA reads TGCGCCAGCAGCTTGTCAGGGACAGCTACCGGGGAGCTGTTTTTT.

The rearrangement joins TRBV6-5 to TRBJ2-2; 8 positions match TRBD1. Germline V lookup: CDR1 MNHEY, CDR2 SVGAGI. This CDR3 is 16 amino acids long. V was pared by 2 bases and J by 6 bases, with 8 bases of the junction left unmatched. CDR3 region: CASSYQPTGVPGELFF. CDR3 bases: TGTGCCAGCAGTTACCAACCGACAGGGGTCCCCGGGGAGCTGTTTTTT.

This chain links TRBV30 with TRBJ2-7; D is uncertain. In germline, CDR1 is GTSNPN, CDR2 SVGIG (reference sequence). The CDR3 covers 12 residues. The V end was cut by 0 bases, the J end by 1 base, with 4 bases between. DNA for the CDR3: TGTGCCTGGAGTGTACTGTCCTACGAGCAGTACTTC. Translated, it gives CAWSVLSYEQYF.

The J gene is TRBJ2-7, the V gene TRBV29-1, with 10 bases identical to TRBD2. The germline V gene has CDR1 SQVTM and CDR2 ANQGSEA. The trim removed 7 bases at V and 0 bases at J, leaving 6 bases unmatched. The CDR3 is 14 residues long. The CDR3 DNA is TGCAGCGCCTCCGGGACTAGCGACTCCTACGAGCAGTACTTC. Its translation is CSASGTSDSYEQYF.

The rearrangement joins TRBV9 to TRBJ1-1; 8 bases align to TRBD1. Trimming removed 4 bases from V and 0 bases from J; junction bases left unmatched: 5. The CDR3 has 15 amino acids. Germline V gene lookup returns CDR1 SGDLS and CDR2 YYNGEE. The CDR3 DNA is TGTGCCAGCAGCTCGATGACAGGGGTGAACACTGAAGCTTTCTTT. Protein sequence: CASSSMTGVNTEAFF.

The chain employs TRBV7-9 and TRBJ1-2; TRBD1 is a possible D gene (6 bases). Germline assignment: CDR1 SEHNR and CDR2 FQNEAQ (reference sequence). V was shortened by 1 base and J by 2 bases, with 11 bases between the two germline ends. The CDR3 length is 15 residues. The CDR3 nucleotides read TGTGCCAGCAGCTTAGGGGCAGGGGTGAACTATGGCTACACCTTC. Protein: CASSLGAGVNYGYTF.

The chain joins TRBV19 to TRBJ2-3; possibly TRBD1 for D (7 bases). V lost 5 bases, J lost 1 base, and 16 bases lay in between. Germline V gene lookup returns CDR1 LNHDA and CDR2 SQIVND (reference sequence). The CDR3 has 16 amino acids. This chain's CDR3 is CASSWHTGEGTDTQYF. The CDR3 bases are TGTGCCAGTAGTTGGCACACAGGGGAGGGCACAGATACGCAGTATTTT.

This rearrangement joins TRBV28 to TRBJ2-7, with D perhaps TRBD1 (6 bases). Germline CDR1 and CDR2: MDHEN and SYDVKM. V was trimmed by 1 base and J by 0 bases, leaving 13 bases between them. This CDR3 contains 16 residues. CDR3 amino acids: CASSLYEQGPSYEQYF. As DNA, the CDR3 is TGTGCCAGCAGTTTATACGAACAGGGACCCTCCTACGAGCAGTACTTC.